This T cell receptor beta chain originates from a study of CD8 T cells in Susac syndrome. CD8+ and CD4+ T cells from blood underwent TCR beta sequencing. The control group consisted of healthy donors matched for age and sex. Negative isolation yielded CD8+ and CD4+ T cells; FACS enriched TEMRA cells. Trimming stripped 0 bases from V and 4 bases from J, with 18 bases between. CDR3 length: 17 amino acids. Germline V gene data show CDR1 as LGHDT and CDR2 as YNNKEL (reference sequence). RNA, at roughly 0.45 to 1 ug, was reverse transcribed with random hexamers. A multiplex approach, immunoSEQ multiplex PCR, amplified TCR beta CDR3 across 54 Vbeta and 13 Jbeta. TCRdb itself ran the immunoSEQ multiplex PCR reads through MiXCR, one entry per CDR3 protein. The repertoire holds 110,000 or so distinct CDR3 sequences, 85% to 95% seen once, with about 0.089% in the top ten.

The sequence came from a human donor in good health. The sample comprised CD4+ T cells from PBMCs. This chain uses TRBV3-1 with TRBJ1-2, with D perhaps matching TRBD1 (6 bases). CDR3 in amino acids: CASSQDFFGGRFYGYTF. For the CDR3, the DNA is TGTGCCAGCAGCCAAGATTTCTTCGGGGGGCGCTTCTATGGCTACACCTTC.